This passage covers 21 T cell receptor beta chains from one sample sequenced in a study of blood T cell repertoires in COVID-19. Generated by immunoSEQ multiplex PCR, the TCRdb table keeps only in-frame clones and is missing some. The sample holds roughly 260,000 clones, over 75% seen once. The sample consisted of peripheral blood. The receptors were sampled from a woman aged 45-65 years with acute or convalescent COVID-19.

The chain carries TRBV2 and TRBJ2-1, with TRBD2 identical over 8 bases. CDR1 is SNHLY and CDR2 is FYNNEI in the germline V gene. The CDR3 is 14 residues long. The CDR3 sequence: CAKASTSGYNEQFF. CDR3 DNA: TGTGCAAAAGCAAGTACTAGCGGCTACAATGAGCAGTTCTTC.

CDR3 region: CASSQGRNTDTQYF. CDR3 DNA: TGTGCCAGCAGCCAGGGGCGGAACACAGATACGCAGTATTTT. The rearrangement links TRBV11-3 to TRBJ2-3; maybe TRBD1 (6 bases). Per the germline V gene, CDR1 is SGHNT and CDR2 is YENEEA. The ends were cut back, 5 bases at V and 2 bases at J, with 11 bases in the middle. The CDR3 totals 14 residues.

The chain has TRBV11-2 and TRBJ2-4; TRBD2 aligns across 7 bases. V dropped 1 base and J dropped 9; count of bases not matched to a gene: 3. This CDR3 comprises 13 residues. Germline V gene data show CDR1 as SGHAT and CDR2 as FQNNGV. CDR3 bases: TGTGCCAGCAGCTTAGGCGGGGAGGGCATTCAGTACTTC. It is translated as CASSLGGEGIQYF.

This chain links TRBV28 with TRBJ1-2; possibly TRBD1 for D (6 bases). Germline CDR1 is MDHEN and CDR2 is SYDVKM. V lost 3 bases to trimming and J lost 6 bases, with 8 bases between them. The CDR3 is 12 residues long. The CDR3 spells CASSFGTNGYTF. The DNA for the CDR3 is TGTGCCAGCAGTTTCGGGACAAATGGCTACACCTTC.

The chain employs TRBV4-1 and TRBJ1-6; 12 positions match TRBD1. Germline loops: CDR1 MGHRA, CDR2 YSYEKL. Germline trimming cut 0 bases from V and 7 bases from J; bases unmatched to any gene: 7. This CDR3 region has 18 residues. CDR3 bases: TGCGCCAGCAGCCAAGATTGGGGGACAGGGGGCCAGAATTCACCCCTCCACTTT. As protein: CASSQDWGTGGQNSPLHF.

The chain has TRBV29-1 and TRBJ1-1; D unclear. The V gene lost 2 bases and the J gene lost 7 bases, with 11 bases spanning the gap. CDR3 length: 12 residues. The V gene's germline CDR1 is SQVTM and CDR2 ANQGSEA. CDR3 DNA sequence: TGCAGCGTTGAATCTTTACAGCTTGAAGCTTTCTTT. As protein: CSVESLQLEAFF.

The V and J genes are TRBV6-5 and TRBJ1-1; 7 bases match TRBD1. Germline assignment: CDR1 MNHEY and CDR2 SVGAGI. V trimming: 2 bases; J trimming: 4 bases; junction bases outside the gene matches: 4. CDR3 length: 14 amino acids. The CDR3 DNA sequence: TGTGCCAGCAGTTACGCAACAGGGGTCACTGAAGCTTTCTTT. It specifies CASSYATGVTEAFF.

This CDR3 reads CASSYSGEAFF. The CDR3 DNA is TGTGCCAGCAGCTACTCCGGTGAAGCTTTCTTT. The V call is TRBV3-1 (or the pseudogene TRBV3-2), the J call TRBJ1-1; D remains unclear. The length of the CDR3 is 11 residues. The germline CDR1 and CDR2 sequences are LGHDT and YNNKEL (reference sequence). Trimming removed 5 bases from V and 7 bases from J, with 8 bases in between.

This clone was detected only a few times. J is TRBJ1-6 and V is TRBV7-6; D is uncertain. CDR1 SGHVS and CDR2 FNYEAQ come from the germline V gene. The V end lost 3 bases, the J end lost 7 bases, and 13 bases lay between the germline ends. This CDR3 has 15 residues. CDR3 sequence: CASSLSGVGNSPLHF. In nucleotides, the CDR3 is TGTGCCAGCAGCTTGTCGGGAGTCGGAAATTCACCCCTCCACTTT.

The chain recombines TRBV5-1 with TRBJ2-3, with 10 nucleotides matching TRBD2. The CDR3 loop spans 19 amino acids. Germline V CDR1 and CDR2: SGHRS, YFSETQ. V trimming: 0 bases; J trimming: 3 bases; junction bases outside the gene matches: 13. CDR3 sequence (DNA): TGCGCCAGCAGCTTGGTATCAGCGGGAGGGAGCTCAGTAACAGATACGCAGTATTTT. Translation gives CASSLVSAGGSSVTDTQYF.

The V call is TRBV7-9, the J call TRBJ2-7; D perhaps matches TRBD2 (7 bases). CDR3 length: 14 residues. Trimming pared 5 bases from V and 7 bases from J, leaving 18 bases between. The germline gives CDR1 SEHNR, CDR2 FQNEAQ (reference sequence). The CDR3 DNA follows: TGTGCCAGCAGCAACAGGGCGGGAGCGGGGGAGCAGTACTTC. Amino acid sequence: CASSNRAGAGEQYF.

This clone showed up just once. This chain links TRBV7-9 with TRBJ2-7, with D unclear. CDR3 length: 14 residues. The ends were cut back, 1 base at V and 0 bases at J, with 7 bases in the middle. The germline CDR1 and CDR2 sequences are SEHNR and FQNEAQ (reference sequence). The CDR3 coding sequence is TGTGCCAGCAGCTTAGGAGCATTCTCCTACGAGCAGTACTTC. Translated, it gives CASSLGAFSYEQYF.

V usage is TRBV18 and J usage is TRBJ2-7; 8 positions match TRBD2. The germline V gene has CDR1 KGHSH and CDR2 LQKENI. The CDR3 totals 15 residues. With 4 bases clipped from V and 3 bases from J, the junction kept 8 bases outside the gene matches. The CDR3 DNA reads as TGTGCCAGCTCACAAACAGCGGGGGCAGTCTACGAGCAGTACTTC. This encodes CASSQTAGAVYEQYF. Based on the CDR3 plus reference TRBV18 and TRBJ2-7, the full variable domain is NAGVMQNPRHLVRRRGQEARLRCSPMKGHSHVYWYRQLPEEGLKFMVYLQKENIIDESGMPKERFSAEFPKEGPSILRIQQVVRGDSAAYFCASSQTAGAVYEQYFGPGTRLTVT.

The rearrangement joins TRBV7-9 to TRBJ2-5; 11 positions match TRBD2. The CDR3 contains 17 residues. Germline CDR1 reads SEHNR; CDR2 reads FQNEAQ (reference sequence). J was trimmed by 5 bases and V by 5 bases; bases with no gene match: 13. The CDR3 spells CASSHALAGVLGETQYF. The CDR3 nucleotides are TGTGCCAGCAGCCACGCACTAGCGGGAGTTTTAGGGGAGACCCAGTACTTC.

This chain uses TRBV6-6 with TRBJ1-2, with 7 bases fitting TRBD1. Unmatched junction bases numbered 8, after V lost 7 bases and J lost 6 bases. Germline values: CDR1 MNHNY, CDR2 SVGAGI (reference sequence). The CDR3 is 13 residues long. In DNA form, the CDR3 reads TGTGCCAGCATCCCGACAGGGAGCGATGGCTACACCTTC. Encoded protein: CASIPTGSDGYTF.

The chain has TRBV4-1 and TRBJ1-5, with D uncertain. This CDR3 has 16 residues. Germline V lookup: CDR1 MGHRA, CDR2 YSYEKL. Trimming cost V 0 bases and J 0 bases, with 9 bases left between them. The DNA of the CDR3 is TGCGCCAGCAGCCAAGATGGCGGCGATAGCAATCAGCCCCAGCATTTT. Translation gives CASSQDGGDSNQPQHF.

The chain couples TRBV10-1 to TRBJ1-6; D gene ambiguous. From germline, CDR1 is WNHNN and CDR2 SYGVQD (reference sequence). This CDR3 spans 19 amino acids. The V end was cut by 6 bases, the J end by 1 base, with 22 bases between. The CDR3 nucleotides read TGCGCCAGCAGGGAAAAAGAGGGCTCAAATCCTTCCTATAATTCACCCCTCCACTTT. Amino acid sequence: CASREKEGSNPSYNSPLHF.

The J gene is TRBJ1-4, the V gene TRBV3-1 (or the pseudogene TRBV3-2); D is possibly TRBD1 (6 bases). The CDR3 has 15 residues. In germline, CDR1 is LGHDT, CDR2 YNNKEL (reference sequence). V lost 0 bases and J 9 bases, leaving 14 bases between the germline ends. DNA of the CDR3: TGTGCCAGCAGCCAAGATCCCGCAGGGGCCCAAAAACTGTTTTTT. It specifies CASSQDPAGAQKLFF.

The chain couples TRBV19 to TRBJ2-7; the match to TRBD2 covers 7 bases. Germline loops: CDR1 LNHDA, CDR2 SQIVND (reference sequence). V shed 3 bases, J shed 1 base, and the junction held 12 bases outside the gene matches. The CDR3 runs to 17 residues. The CDR3 sequence: CASSIEGASGLSYEQYF. Written as DNA, the CDR3 is TGTGCCAGTAGTATCGAGGGTGCTAGCGGCCTTTCCTACGAGCAGTACTTC. Complete variable domain (other parts from reference TRBV19 and TRBJ2-7): DGGITQSPKYLFRKEGQNVTLSCEQNLNHDAMYWYRQDPGQGLRLIYYSQIVNDFQKGDIAEGYSVSREKKESFPLTVTSAQKNPTAFYLCASSIEGASGLSYEQYFGPGTRLTVT.

The V call is TRBV7-2, the J call TRBJ1-5; D is unresolved. Germline V CDR1 and CDR2: SGHTA, FQGNSA. The CDR3 loop spans 14 amino acids. The V and J ends lost 3 bases and 4 bases respectively, with 10 bases between them. CDR3 sequence (DNA): TGTGCCAGCAGCTTTGTAGGAGTTAATCAGCCCCAGCATTTT. This gives the protein CASSFVGVNQPQHF.

The CDR3 DNA is TGCAGCGGCGACAGGGTCCTCAGCGAGCAGTACTTC. Translating gives CSGDRVLSEQYF. The chain is built from TRBV29-1 and TRBJ2-7; 7 bases align to TRBD1. Per germline, CDR1 SQVTM and CDR2 ANQGSEA. The V and J ends lost 7 bases and 6 bases, in that order; junction bases with no gene match: 9. The length of the CDR3 is 12 residues.